These 27 T cell receptor beta chains were sequenced from one sample in a study of blood T cell repertoires in COVID-19. The repertoire was sequenced with immunoSEQ multiplex PCR; TCRdb's copy has only in-frame clones and lacks some. The data hold fewer than 500,000 clones, with around 89% observed a single time. Sequencing was carried out using peripheral blood. These TCRs come from a woman aged 25 to 39 with acute or convalescent COVID-19.

The J gene is TRBJ2-1, the V gene TRBV2, with TRBD1 matching over 9 bases. The CDR3 is made up of 16 amino acids. CDR1 SNHLY and CDR2 FYNNEI come from the germline V gene. With V trimmed by 6 bases and J by 4 bases, 10 bases remained unmatched. This CDR3 reads CASSPRGGQGYNEQFF. The CDR3 DNA is TGTGCCAGCAGCCCAAGAGGAGGACAGGGGTACAATGAGCAGTTCTTC.

This clone occurred once. The chain is built from TRBV10-1 and TRBJ2-7; D ambiguous. CDR1 and CDR2 (germline): WNHNN, SYGVQD (reference sequence). The CDR3 runs 13 residues. The germline V and J ends were trimmed by 0 bases and 4 bases, with 7 bases remaining between them. The CDR3 reads CASSESPTYEQYF. CDR3 nucleotides: TGCGCCAGCAGTGAGTCTCCCACTTACGAGCAGTACTTC.

This clone has just one count. The rearrangement uses TRBV12-3 or TRBV12-4 and TRBJ2-1, with D perhaps TRBD2 (5 bases). V shed 3 bases and J shed 9 bases, with 12 bases lying between them. The CDR3 runs 13 residues. The chain's CDR3 is CASSFRGAGEQFF. DNA of the CDR3: TGTGCCAGCAGTTTTAGAGGCGCGGGTGAGCAGTTCTTC.

The chain links TRBV13 to TRBJ1-1, with 9 bases fitting TRBD1. V shed 4 bases, J shed 3 bases, and the junction held 3 bases outside the gene matches. Germline values: CDR1 PRHDT, CDR2 FYEKMQ (reference sequence). CDR3 length: 14 amino acids. CDR3 DNA sequence: TGTGCCAGCAGCTCGCGGACAGGGGACACTGAAGCTTTCTTT. Translating it yields CASSSRTGDTEAFF.

The V gene is TRBV5-1, the J gene TRBJ1-3; unclear D gene. The ends were cut back, 1 base at V and 3 bases at J, with 5 bases in the middle. There are 13 residues in the CDR3. Germline V gene sequence: CDR1 SGHRS, CDR2 YFSETQ. In DNA, the CDR3 is TGCGCCAGCAGCTTGACAGTTGGAAACACCATATATTTT. As protein: CASSLTVGNTIYF.

The rearrangement uses TRBV5-4 and TRBJ1-3; D ambiguous. The CDR3 consists of 16 residues. Trimming pared 4 bases from V and 1 base from J, leaving 15 bases between. Germline values: CDR1 SGHNT, CDR2 YYREEE (reference sequence). CDR3 protein: CASSGGLQTSGNTIYF. CDR3 DNA: TGTGCCAGCAGCGGCGGCCTTCAGACTTCTGGAAACACCATATATTTT. The complete variable domain, with remaining parts taken from reference TRBV5-4 and TRBJ1-3, reads ETGVTQSPTHLIKTRGQQVTLRCSSQSGHNTVSWYQQALGQGPQFIFQYYREEENGRGNFPPRFSGLQFPNYSSELNVNALELDDSALYLCASSGGLQTSGNTIYFGEGSWLTVV.

Concerning this clone: Compared with germline, one end of the junction differs, possibly owing to a read error. The V and J genes are TRBV3-1 (or the pseudogene TRBV3-2) and TRBJ1-2; the D is unclear. This CDR3 has 13 amino acids. CDR1 is LGHDT and CDR2 is YNNKEL in the germline V gene (reference sequence). CDR3 in DNA: TGTGCCAGCAGCCGAATTAAATCCTCAGCGGAGAGCTTC. Encoded protein: CASSRIKSSAESF.

V gene TRBV29-1 combines with J gene TRBJ1-1, with D possibly being TRBD1 (5 bases). Trimming pared 0 bases from V and 10 bases from J, leaving 15 bases between. The germline V gene encodes CDR1 SQVTM and CDR2 ANQGSEA. The CDR3 covers 13 residues. The CDR3 sequence is CSVEDLGRGVAFF. CDR3 nucleotide sequence: TGCAGCGTTGAAGACCTTGGGAGGGGTGTAGCTTTCTTT.

V usage is TRBV6-5 and J usage is TRBJ2-5; 7 bases line up with TRBD2. Germline V lookup: CDR1 MNHEY, CDR2 SVGAGI. The length of the CDR3 is 15 residues. V dropped 6 bases and J dropped 2; count of bases not matched to a gene: 9. Written as DNA, the CDR3 is TGTGCCAGCAGGGGCACTAGCGTGAGACAAGAGACCCAGTACTTC. Its translation: CASRGTSVRQETQYF.

The chain has TRBV5-8 and TRBJ2-3, with D unclear. CDR1 and CDR2 (germline): SGHTS, YDEGEE. V lost 6 bases and J lost 2, with 10 bases in between. The CDR3 extends over 13 amino acids. The CDR3 protein is CASTTGYTDTQYF. The CDR3 coding sequence is TGTGCCAGCACCACCGGGTACACAGATACGCAGTATTTT.

The J gene is TRBJ1-2, the V gene TRBV29-1; 9 bases fit TRBD1. This CDR3 is 13 amino acids long. J gave up 6 bases and V 5 bases, and 7 bases lay outside the gene matches. Germline CDR1 reads SQVTM; CDR2 reads ANQGSEA. CDR3 sequence (DNA): TGCAGCGTTACAGGGACAGGGAAGGATGGCTACACCTTC. This gives the protein CSVTGTGKDGYTF. Full variable domain (rest looked up from reference TRBV29-1 and TRBJ1-2): SAVISQKPSRDICQRGTSLTIQCQVDSQVTMMFWYRQQPGQSLTLIATANQGSEATYESGFVIDKFPISRPNLTFSTLTVSNMSPEDSSIYLCSVTGTGKDGYTFGSGTRLTVV.

V gene TRBV29-1 combines with J gene TRBJ2-7; TRBD1 aligns across 9 bases. Germline V CDR1 and CDR2: SQVTM, ANQGSEA. Trimming took 6 bases from V and 0 from J; bases not matched to a gene: 3. CDR3 length equals 13 residues. The CDR3 loop is CSVVDRGSYEQYF. The DNA of the CDR3 is TGCAGCGTCGTGGACAGGGGCTCCTACGAGCAGTACTTC.

The rearrangement uses TRBV19 and TRBJ2-3, with 10 bases identical to TRBD1. The junction had 6 bases not matched to a gene; V was cut back by 5 bases and J by 4 bases. This CDR3 has 15 residues. Germline V gene data show CDR1 as LNHDA and CDR2 as SQIVND (reference sequence). CDR3 nucleotides: TGTGCCAGTAGTGCGACAGGGGGCTTCGCAGATACGCAGTATTTT. Translated, it gives CASSATGGFADTQYF.

This chain links TRBV18 with TRBJ2-1; tentative D call: TRBD1 (5 bases). The CDR3 extends over 13 amino acids. V lost 5 bases, J lost 4 bases, and 9 bases lay in between. Germline V gives CDR1 KGHSH, CDR2 LQKENI. The CDR3 bases are TGTGCCAGCTCAGCATACAGGTACAATGAGCAGTTCTTC. This translates into CASSAYRYNEQFF.

Here the CDR3 reads CASSQDTDTQYF. In nucleotides, the CDR3 is TGTGCCAGCAGCCAGGACACAGATACGCAGTATTTT. The chain links TRBV7-2 to TRBJ2-3; D is unclear. The V end was cut by 5 bases, the J end by 2 bases, with 5 bases between. The CDR3 is made up of 12 amino acids. CDR1 is SGHTA and CDR2 is FQGNSA in the germline V gene.

The V gene is TRBV4-1, the J gene TRBJ1-4; D is uncertain. V was cut by 4 bases and J by 3 bases, with 15 bases left in between. CDR3 length: 16 amino acids. CDR1 is MGHRA, CDR2 YSYEKL, per germline. CDR3 residues: CASSRTLREANEKLFF. The CDR3 coding sequence is TGCGCCAGCAGCCGGACCCTCCGGGAAGCTAATGAAAAACTGTTTTTT.

The chain has TRBV10-3 and TRBJ1-1; 7 nucleotides match TRBD1. There are 13 residues in the CDR3. J was trimmed by 8 bases and V by 2 bases; bases with no gene match: 5. Germline V gene lookup returns CDR1 ENHRY and CDR2 SYGVKD. The CDR3 is CAISEPSDREAFF. The CDR3 nucleotides are TGTGCCATCAGTGAGCCATCGGACAGGGAAGCTTTCTTT.

This clone showed up just once. The V call is TRBV9, the J call TRBJ2-5, with 7 bases identical to TRBD2. With 2 bases clipped from V and 4 bases from J, the junction kept 5 bases outside the gene matches. Germline loops: CDR1 SGDLS, CDR2 YYNGEE. The CDR3 is 14 amino acids. CDR3 region: CASSVLPGGETQYF. The CDR3 DNA follows: TGTGCCAGCAGCGTTCTGCCGGGGGGAGAGACCCAGTACTTC.

The chain is built from TRBV20-1 and TRBJ2-3, with a weak D call TRBD1 (5 bases). Germline V CDR1 and CDR2: DFQATT, SNEGSKA (reference sequence). The CDR3 contains 11 residues. V gave up 5 bases and J gave up 4 bases, with 7 bases separating them. This CDR3 reads CSAPRADTQYF. CDR3 coding DNA: TGCAGTGCTCCCAGGGCAGATACGCAGTATTTT.

This clone came up once. V and J are TRBV5-4 and TRBJ2-3; 9 nucleotides match TRBD2. This CDR3 comprises 16 residues. Trimming removed 4 bases from V and 3 bases from J; junction bases left unmatched: 9. Germline V gene data show CDR1 as SGHNT and CDR2 as YYREEE (reference sequence). CDR3 protein: CASSPSLAGITDTQYF. Written as DNA, the CDR3 is TGTGCCAGCAGCCCCTCCCTAGCGGGGATAACAGATACGCAGTATTTT.

The chain uses TRBV11-2 and TRBJ1-2; TRBD1 matches at 7 bases. The CDR3 runs to 16 residues. Germline CDR1 SGHAT, CDR2 FQNNGV. With V trimmed by 5 bases and J by 3 bases, 12 bases remained unmatched. Here the CDR3 DNA reads TGTGCCAGCAGCACCCATCGCCAGGGGGTGGACTATGGCTACACCTTC. Translation gives CASSTHRQGVDYGYTF.

This clone was observed a handful of times. Other nucleotide sequences from this sample produce the same CDR3. The CDR3, as DNA: TGTGCCAGCTCACCAGGACAGAACACTGAAGCTTTCTTT. This sequence encodes CASSPGQNTEAFF. V is TRBV18 and J is TRBJ1-1; a weak D match, TRBD1 (5 bases). The CDR3 sequence is 13 residues long. V was trimmed by 2 bases and J by 1 base, leaving 5 bases between them. CDR1 and CDR2 (germline): KGHSH, LQKENI.

The chain carries TRBV6-6 and TRBJ2-7; 7 bases agree with TRBD1. Germline V gives CDR1 MNHNY, CDR2 SVGAGI (reference sequence). After removal of 2 bases from V and 2 bases from J, the junction contained 9 bases not matched to a gene. The CDR3 loop spans 16 amino acids. CDR3 in amino acids: CASSYPKPGQPYEQYF. CDR3 DNA sequence: TGTGCCAGCAGTTACCCTAAGCCGGGACAGCCCTACGAGCAGTACTTC.

V is TRBV2 and J is TRBJ2-3; 7 bases match TRBD2. The junction had 5 bases not matched to a gene; V was cut back by 5 bases and J by 0 bases. The germline V gene has CDR1 SNHLY and CDR2 FYNNEI. The CDR3 has 15 amino acids. For the CDR3, the DNA is TGTGCCAGCAGTCATAAGCGGGGCAGCACAGATACGCAGTATTTT. Translation gives CASSHKRGSTDTQYF.

This chain joins TRBV12-3 or TRBV12-4 and TRBJ1-1; TRBD1 might be the D (5 bases). With 8 bases removed from V and 3 bases from J, the gap between germline ends came to 13 bases. The CDR3 has 13 residues. As DNA, the CDR3 is TGTGCCAGCGGCCCCAGGGCATACACTGAAGCTTTCTTT. This gives the protein CASGPRAYTEAFF.

This clone was found once. The chain links TRBV5-5 to TRBJ2-5; perhaps TRBD1 as D (6 bases). This CDR3 has 15 residues. CDR1 SGHKS and CDR2 YYEKEE come from the germline V gene (reference sequence). Trimming removed 0 bases at V and 5 bases at J, with 14 bases between. This CDR3 reads CASSLGAGESETQYF. CDR3 DNA: TGTGCCAGCAGCTTGGGGGCAGGGGAGTCTGAGACCCAGTACTTC.

Note on this clone: The sample holds other DNA sequences that translate to the same CDR3. This chain uses TRBV24-1 with TRBJ1-1; no firm D call. From germline, CDR1 is KGHDR and CDR2 SFDVKD. CDR3 length equals 13 residues. The V gene lost 1 base and the J gene lost 2 bases, with 4 bases spanning the gap. The CDR3 region is CATSDLLNTEAFF. CDR3 nucleotide sequence: TGTGCCACCAGTGATTTATTAAACACTGAAGCTTTCTTT.